This T cell receptor (beta chain) was recorded in a study of cytomegalovirus exposure and HLA in healthy donors. At the level of the study: Across under 450 genotyped donors, approximately 81% landed in the Caucasian-associated ancestry cluster.

The V gene end was trimmed by 6 bases and the J gene end by 6 bases; junction bases not matched to a gene: 5. Per the germline V gene, CDR1 is MNHEY and CDR2 is SVGAGI. The length of the CDR3 is 14 residues. Use of 60 Vbeta and 13 Jbeta primers characterized the PCR. TCRdb's table, derived via immunoSEQ multiplex PCR, lists solely in-frame clones and lacks some. The top ten hold more than 15% of the sample, which has about 40,000 clones, about 66% seen once. This clonotype was obtained from a man aged 50 to 59 in good health and CMV-seropositive. Sequencing was done on a sample of PBMCs. The chain combines TRBV6-5 with TRBJ2-2; 9 bases match TRBD1. CDR3 DNA sequence: TGTGCCAGCAGAGGACAGGGGTCCGCCGGGGAGCTGTTTTTT. It encodes CASRGQGSAGELFF.